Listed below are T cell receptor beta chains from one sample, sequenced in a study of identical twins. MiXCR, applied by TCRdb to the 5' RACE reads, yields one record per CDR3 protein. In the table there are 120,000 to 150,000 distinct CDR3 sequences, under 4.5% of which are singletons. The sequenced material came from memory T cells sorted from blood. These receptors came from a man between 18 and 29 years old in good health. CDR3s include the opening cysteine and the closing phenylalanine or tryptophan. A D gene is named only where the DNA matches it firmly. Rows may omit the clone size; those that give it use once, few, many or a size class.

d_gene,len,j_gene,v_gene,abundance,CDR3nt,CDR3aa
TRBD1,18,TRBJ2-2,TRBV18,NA,TGTGCCAGCTCACCCCGACAGGGGGCAAATGTGGGAACCGGGGAGCTGTTTTTT,CASSPRQGANVGTGELFF
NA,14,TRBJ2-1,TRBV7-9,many,TGTGCCAGCAGCGACCCGGGAACACACAATGAGCAGTTCTTC,CASSDPGTHNEQFF
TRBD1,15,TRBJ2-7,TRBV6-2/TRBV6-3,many,TGTGCCAGCAGCCCTGACCGGACAGGGGCCTACGAGCAGTACTTC,CASSPDRTGAYEQYF
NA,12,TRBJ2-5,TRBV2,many,TGTGCCAGCAGTGAATGGACCGAGACCCAGTACTTC,CASSEWTETQYF
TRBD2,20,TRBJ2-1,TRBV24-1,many,TGTGCCACCAGCCCTGACCCCTACAAAGCGGGATCTTTCTCCTACAATGAGCAGTTCTTC,CATSPDPYKAGSFSYNEQFF
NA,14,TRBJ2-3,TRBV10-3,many,TGTGCCATCAGTCGGGACTTGGGAGGAGATACGCAGTATTTT,CAISRDLGGDTQYF
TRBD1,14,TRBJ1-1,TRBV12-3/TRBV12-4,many,TGTGCCAGCAGAACCCGGACAGGGCGGACTGAAGCTTTCTTT,CASRTRTGRTEAFF
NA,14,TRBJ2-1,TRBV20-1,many,TGCAGTGCTAGAGGCACGCTCGGGGGATATGCGCAGTTCTTC,CSARGTLGGYAQFF
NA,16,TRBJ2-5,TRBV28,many,TGTGCCAGCAGTTTGGGGAGGGGACACTTCCTAGAGACCCAGTACTTC,CASSLGRGHFLETQYF
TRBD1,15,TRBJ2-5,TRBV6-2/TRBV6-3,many,TGTGCCAGCAGTTACTCGGACAGGGGCCAAGAGACCCAGTACTTC,CASSYSDRGQETQYF
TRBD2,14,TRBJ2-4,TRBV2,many,TGTGCCTCAGAGCGGGGGGCAGCCAAAAACATTCAGTACTTC,CASERGAAKNIQYF
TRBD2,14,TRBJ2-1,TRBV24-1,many,TGTGCCATCACTAAAGCGGGAGCCCACAATGAGCAGTTCTTC,CAITKAGAHNEQFF
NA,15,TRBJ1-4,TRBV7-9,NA,TGTGCCAGCGGGGAACGCGGGACAACTAATGAAAAACTGTTTTTT,CASGERGTTNEKLFF
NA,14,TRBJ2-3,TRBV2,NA,TGTGCCAGCAGACGGGACCCAGGAACAGATACGCAGTATTTT,CASRRDPGTDTQYF
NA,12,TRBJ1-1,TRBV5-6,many,TGTGCCAGCAGCTTGGACACAAATCAAGCTTTCTTT,CASSLDTNQAFF
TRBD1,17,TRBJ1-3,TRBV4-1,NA,TGCGCCAGCAGCCAAGAAGGGACAGGAACCTCTGGAAACACCATATATTTT,CASSQEGTGTSGNTIYF